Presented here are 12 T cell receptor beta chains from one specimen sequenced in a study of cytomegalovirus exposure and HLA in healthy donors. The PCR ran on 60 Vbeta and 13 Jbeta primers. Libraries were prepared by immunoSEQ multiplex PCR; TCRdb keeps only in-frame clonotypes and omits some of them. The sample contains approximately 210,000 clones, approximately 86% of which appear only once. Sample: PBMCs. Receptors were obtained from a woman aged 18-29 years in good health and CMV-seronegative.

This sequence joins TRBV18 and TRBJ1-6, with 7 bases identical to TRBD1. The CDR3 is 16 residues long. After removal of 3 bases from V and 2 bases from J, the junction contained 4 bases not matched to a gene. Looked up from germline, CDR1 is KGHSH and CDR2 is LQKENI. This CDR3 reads CASSPRQGAYNSPLHF. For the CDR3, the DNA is TGTGCCAGCTCACCCCGACAGGGTGCCTATAATTCACCCCTCCACTTT.

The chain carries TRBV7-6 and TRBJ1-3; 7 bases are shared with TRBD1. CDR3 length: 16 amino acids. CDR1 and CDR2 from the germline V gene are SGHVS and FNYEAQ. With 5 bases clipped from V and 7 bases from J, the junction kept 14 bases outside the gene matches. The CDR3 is CASSPGQDPLGNTIYF. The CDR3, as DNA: TGTGCCAGCAGCCCAGGACAGGACCCTCTTGGGAACACCATATATTTT.

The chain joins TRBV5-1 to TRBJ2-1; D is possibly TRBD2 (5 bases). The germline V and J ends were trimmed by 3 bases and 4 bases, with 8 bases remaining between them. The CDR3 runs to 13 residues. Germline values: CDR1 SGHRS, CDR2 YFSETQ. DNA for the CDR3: TGCGCCAGCAGCTACGGCGGGTACAATGAGCAGTTCTTC. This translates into CASSYGGYNEQFF.

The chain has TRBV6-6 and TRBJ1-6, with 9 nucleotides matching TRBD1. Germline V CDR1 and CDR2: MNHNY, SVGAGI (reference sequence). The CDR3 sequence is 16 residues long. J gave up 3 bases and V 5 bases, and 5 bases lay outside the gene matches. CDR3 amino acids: CASSQTGGRYNSPLHF. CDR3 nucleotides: TGTGCCAGCAGTCAGACAGGGGGACGCTATAATTCACCCCTCCACTTT.

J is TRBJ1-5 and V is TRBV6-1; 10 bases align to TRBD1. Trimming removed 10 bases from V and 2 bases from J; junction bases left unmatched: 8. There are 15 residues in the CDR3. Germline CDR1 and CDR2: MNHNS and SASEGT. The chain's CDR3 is CATFPGTGGNQPQHF. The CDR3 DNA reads TGTGCCACCTTTCCCGGGACAGGGGGCAATCAGCCCCAGCATTTT.

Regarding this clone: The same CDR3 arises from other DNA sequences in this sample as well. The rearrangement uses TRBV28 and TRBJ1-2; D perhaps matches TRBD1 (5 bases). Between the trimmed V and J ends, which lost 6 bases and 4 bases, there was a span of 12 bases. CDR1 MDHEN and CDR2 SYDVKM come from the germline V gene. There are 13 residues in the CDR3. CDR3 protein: CASSPGGSYGYTF. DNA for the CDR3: TGTGCCAGCAGCCCCGGGGGGAGCTATGGCTACACCTTC.

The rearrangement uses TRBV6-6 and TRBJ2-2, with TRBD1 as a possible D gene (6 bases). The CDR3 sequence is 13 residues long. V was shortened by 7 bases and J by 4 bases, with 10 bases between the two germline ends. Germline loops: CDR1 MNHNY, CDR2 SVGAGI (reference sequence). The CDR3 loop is CASTGARTGELFF. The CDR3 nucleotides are TGTGCCAGCACAGGGGCGCGCACCGGGGAGCTGTTTTTT.

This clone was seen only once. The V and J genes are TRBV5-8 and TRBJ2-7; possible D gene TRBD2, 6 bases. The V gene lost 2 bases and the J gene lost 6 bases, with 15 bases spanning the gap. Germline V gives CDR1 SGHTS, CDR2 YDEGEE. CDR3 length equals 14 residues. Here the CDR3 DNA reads TGTGCCAGCAGCTTAGGGACTGGCAGAAGCGAGCAGTACTTC. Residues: CASSLGTGRSEQYF.

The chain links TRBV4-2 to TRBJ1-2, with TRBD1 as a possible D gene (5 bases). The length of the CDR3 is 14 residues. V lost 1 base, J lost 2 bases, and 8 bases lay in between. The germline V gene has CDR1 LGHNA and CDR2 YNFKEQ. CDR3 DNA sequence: TGTGCCAGCAGCCAAGCTACAGGCAACTATGGCTACACCTTC. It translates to CASSQATGNYGYTF.

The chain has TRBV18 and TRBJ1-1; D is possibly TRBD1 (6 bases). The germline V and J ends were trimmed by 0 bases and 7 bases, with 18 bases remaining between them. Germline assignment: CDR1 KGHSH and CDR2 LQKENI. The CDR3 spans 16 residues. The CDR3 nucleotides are TGTGCCAGCTCACCACCGGGGGCAGGGACTAACGGTGAAGCTTTCTTT. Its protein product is CASSPPGAGTNGEAFF.

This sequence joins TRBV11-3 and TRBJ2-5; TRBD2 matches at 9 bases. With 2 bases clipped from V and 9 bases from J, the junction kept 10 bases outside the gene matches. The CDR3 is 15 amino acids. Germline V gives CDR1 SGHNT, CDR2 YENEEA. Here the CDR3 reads CASSLYSGGNGAQYF. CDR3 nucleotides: TGTGCCAGCAGCTTATACAGCGGGGGGAACGGGGCCCAGTACTTC.

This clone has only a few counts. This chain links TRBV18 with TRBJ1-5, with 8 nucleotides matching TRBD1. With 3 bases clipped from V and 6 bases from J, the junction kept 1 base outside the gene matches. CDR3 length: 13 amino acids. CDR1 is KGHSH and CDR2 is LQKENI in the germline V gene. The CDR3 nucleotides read TGTGCCAGCTCACCCGACAGGGGTCAGCCCCAGCATTTT. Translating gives CASSPDRGQPQHF.